These 15 T cell receptor beta chains share one sample of origin, sequenced in a study of CD8 T cells in Susac syndrome. An amount of RNA that ranged from about 0.45 to 1 ug was reverse transcribed with random hexamers. MiXCR, applied by TCRdb to the immunoSEQ multiplex PCR reads, yields one record per CDR3 protein. The data show 45,000 or so distinct CDR3 sequences, approximately 94% seen once. Sequencing was done on a sample of CD8+ T cells from PBMCs. The origin of the receptors is a human donor in good health.

This clonotype was detected only once. The chain employs TRBV7-6 and TRBJ2-7; 10 bases are shared with TRBD1. J gave up 5 bases and V 6 bases, and 10 bases lay outside the gene matches. Germline CDR1 reads SGHVS; CDR2 reads FNYEAQ. The CDR3 is 15 amino acids. Written as DNA, the CDR3 is TGTGCCAGCAGTATGACCGGGACAGGGGTGGACGAGCAGTACTTC. Translation gives CASSMTGTGVDEQYF.

The chain joins TRBV7-2 to TRBJ1-2; weak D call: TRBD1 (5 bases). V was cut by 1 base and J by 4 bases, with 13 bases left in between. There are 15 residues in the CDR3. Germline-derived CDR1 and CDR2 are SGHTA and FQGNSA. This CDR3 is CASSLGGGAAYGYTF. DNA of the CDR3: TGTGCCAGCAGCTTAGGGGGCGGGGCAGCCTATGGCTACACCTTC. Looking up the rest from reference TRBV7-2 and TRBJ1-2 gives the full variable domain: GAGVSQSPSNKVTEKGKDVELRCDPISGHTALYWYRQSLGQGLEFLIYFQGNSAPDKSGLPSDRFSAERTGGSVSTLTIQRTQQEDSAVYLCASSLGGGAAYGYTFGSGTRLTVV.

The chain has TRBV28 and TRBJ1-4; D may be TRBD1 (6 bases). The CDR3 sequence is 13 residues long. V was shortened by 11 bases and J by 8 bases, with 18 bases between the two germline ends. Germline CDR1 MDHEN, CDR2 SYDVKM. The CDR3 nucleotides read TGTGCCGCCCAAGGGGGGCTAGAGGAAAAACTGTTTTTT. Its protein product is CAAQGGLEEKLFF.

V gene TRBV20-1 combines with J gene TRBJ2-5; 12 bases match TRBD2. This CDR3 comprises 15 residues. CDR1 and CDR2 from the germline V gene are DFQATT and SNEGSKA (reference sequence). Trimming at V came to 5 bases and at J to 4 bases, leaving 8 bases not matched to a gene. CDR3 in amino acids: CSADHLLAGGETQYF. CDR3 nucleotide sequence: TGCAGTGCTGACCATCTACTAGCGGGAGGAGAGACCCAGTACTTC.

This clonotype was observed a few times. The gene calls are TRBV11-2 and TRBJ2-3; 11 nucleotides line up with TRBD1. This CDR3 spans 18 amino acids. V trimming: 1 base; J trimming: 2 bases; junction bases outside the gene matches: 8. Germline loops: CDR1 SGHAT, CDR2 FQNNGV. Here the CDR3 DNA reads TGTGCCAGCAGCTTAGGGGGTCCGGGACAGGGGGTCACAGATACGCAGTATTTT. This codes for CASSLGGPGQGVTDTQYF.

J is TRBJ2-2 and V is TRBV20-1; 8 nucleotides align to TRBD1. The CDR3 is 13 residues long. Germline lookup yields CDR1 DFQATT and CDR2 SNEGSKA (reference sequence). The ends lost 6 bases at V and 11 bases at J; junction bases unmatched: 11. The CDR3 DNA follows: TGCAGTGCCCTAGGACAGGGAGAAGGAGAGCTGTTTTTT. Residues: CSALGQGEGELFF.

V is TRBV7-6 and J is TRBJ2-5; D remains unclear. Germline assignment: CDR1 SGHVS and CDR2 FNYEAQ. This CDR3 spans 12 amino acids. V lost 3 bases, J lost 1 base, and 3 bases lay in between. The CDR3 DNA is TGTGCCAGCAGCTTCGGCCAAGAGACCCAGTACTTC. It codes for CASSFGQETQYF.

The count of this clonotype is one. The chain has TRBV2 and TRBJ1-1; tentatively, D is TRBD1 (5 bases). Trimming removed 6 bases from V and 4 bases from J, with 15 bases in between. This CDR3 region has 14 residues. Germline lookup yields CDR1 SNHLY and CDR2 FYNNEI. The CDR3 DNA is TGTGCCAGCAGGGACCCGGGGGGAGGCACTGAAGCTTTCTTT. Its translation is CASRDPGGGTEAFF.

The rearrangement uses TRBV19 and TRBJ1-1, with no clear D. With 9 bases removed from V and 4 bases from J, the gap between germline ends came to 9 bases. CDR1 and CDR2 (germline): LNHDA, SQIVND (reference sequence). The CDR3 extends over 11 amino acids. CDR3 bases: TGTGCCAGCAGACATGTCACTGAAGCTTTCTTT. Protein sequence: CASRHVTEAFF.

The CDR3 loop reads CATSVGYEQYF. For the CDR3, the DNA is TGTGCCACCAGTGTAGGTTACGAGCAGTACTTC. The V and J genes are TRBV24-1 and TRBJ2-7, with D uncertain. Trimming took 5 bases from V and 4 from J, leaving 5 bases between them. CDR3 length equals 11 residues. The germline V gene encodes CDR1 KGHDR and CDR2 SFDVKD.

The rearrangement joins TRBV27 to TRBJ1-2; TRBD1 is a possible D gene (5 bases). The V gene lost 5 bases and the J gene lost 4 bases, with 11 bases spanning the gap. Germline CDR1 reads MNHEY; CDR2 reads SMNVEV (reference sequence). This CDR3 is 13 amino acids long. The CDR3 bases are TGTGCCAGCAGTCTTTTCGGGGGCTATGGCTACACCTTC. Translation: CASSLFGGYGYTF.

The chain is built from TRBV30 and TRBJ2-6; TRBD1 might be the D (5 bases). CDR3 length: 14 amino acids. Germline V gene sequence: CDR1 GTSNPN, CDR2 SVGIG (reference sequence). The V and J ends lost 2 bases and 4 bases respectively, with 9 bases between them. CDR3 bases: TGTGCCTGGAGTCAGGGCGCCGGGGCCAACGTCCTGACTTTC. Translation gives CAWSQGAGANVLTF.

The J gene is TRBJ2-1, the V gene TRBV11-2; D unclear. V was shortened by 4 bases and J by 3 bases, with 13 bases between the two germline ends. Germline CDR1 reads SGHAT; CDR2 reads FQNNGV. This CDR3 contains 15 residues. The CDR3 spells CASSSGPSHYNEQFF. The CDR3 coding sequence is TGTGCCAGCAGCTCCGGGCCGTCCCACTACAATGAGCAGTTCTTC.

This rearrangement joins TRBV6-5 to TRBJ1-1; D not certain. This CDR3 is built from 11 residues. V dropped 4 bases and J dropped 8 bases, with 8 bases sitting between them. Germline loops: CDR1 MNHEY, CDR2 SVGAGI. CDR3 loop: CASSSTAEAFF. CDR3 in DNA: TGTGCCAGCAGTTCTACAGCCGAAGCTTTCTTT.

The V call is TRBV19, the J call TRBJ2-2, with D tentatively TRBD1 or TRBD2 (5 bases each). Trimming cost V 5 bases and J 4 bases, with 8 bases left between them. The length of the CDR3 is 13 residues. CDR1 and CDR2 (germline): LNHDA, SQIVND (reference sequence). The CDR3 DNA sequence: TGTGCCAGTAGTCCCGGGACCACCGGGGAGCTGTTTTTT. Translating gives CASSPGTTGELFF.